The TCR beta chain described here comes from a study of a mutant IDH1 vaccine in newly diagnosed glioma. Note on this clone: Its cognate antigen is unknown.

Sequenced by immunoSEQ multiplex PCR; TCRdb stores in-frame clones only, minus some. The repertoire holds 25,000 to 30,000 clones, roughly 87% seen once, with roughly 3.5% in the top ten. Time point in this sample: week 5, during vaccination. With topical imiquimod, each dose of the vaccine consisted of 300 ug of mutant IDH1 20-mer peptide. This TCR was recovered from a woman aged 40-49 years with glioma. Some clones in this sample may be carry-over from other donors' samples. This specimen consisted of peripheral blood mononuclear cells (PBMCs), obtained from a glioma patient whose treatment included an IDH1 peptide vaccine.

The CDR3 sequence: CASREPDGSYEQYF. DNA of the CDR3: TGTGCCAGCAGGGAACCGGACGGATCCTACGAGCAGTACTTC. This sequence joins TRBV5-5 and TRBJ2-7; D not resolved. Trimming pared 5 bases from V and 1 base from J, leaving 13 bases between. Germline values: CDR1 SGHKS, CDR2 YYEKEE (reference sequence). CDR3 size: 14 residues.